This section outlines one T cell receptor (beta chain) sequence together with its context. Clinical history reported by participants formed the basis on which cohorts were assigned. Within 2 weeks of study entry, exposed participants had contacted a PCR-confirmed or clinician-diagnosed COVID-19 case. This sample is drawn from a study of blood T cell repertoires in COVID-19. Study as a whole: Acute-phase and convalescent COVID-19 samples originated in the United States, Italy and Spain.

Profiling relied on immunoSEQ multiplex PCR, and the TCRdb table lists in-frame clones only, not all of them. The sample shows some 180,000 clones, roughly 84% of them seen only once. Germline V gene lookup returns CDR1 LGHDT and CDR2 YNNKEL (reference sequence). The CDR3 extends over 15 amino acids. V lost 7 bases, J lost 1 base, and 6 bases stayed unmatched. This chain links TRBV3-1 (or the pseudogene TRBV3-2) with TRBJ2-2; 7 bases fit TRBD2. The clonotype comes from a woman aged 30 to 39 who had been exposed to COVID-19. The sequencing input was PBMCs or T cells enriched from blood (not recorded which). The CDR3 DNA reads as TGTGCCAGCACGAGATCGGGGGGGAACACCGGGGAGCTGTTTTTT. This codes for CASTRSGGNTGELFF.